This TCR beta chain was documented in a study of T cell clonality in common variable immunodeficiency. The CDR3 consists of 12 residues. V was clipped by 5 bases and J by 6 bases, with 11 bases between them. CDR1 and CDR2 (germline): SEHNR, FQNEAQ (reference sequence). Study results and caveats: Repertoire-complication correlations in CVID were limited by patient heterogeneity. CVID subjects showed higher TCRbeta clonality than healthy controls. In common variable immunodeficiency, TCR beta chains reportedly carried fewer deletions and N-nucleotide insertions.

Control and CVID samples contributed equal amounts of genomic DNA. This table comes from immunoSEQ multiplex PCR, and its TCRdb copy is limited to in-frame clones, with some not included. Sampling found under 40,000 clones, none seen once. This clone was detected ten times or more. The target antigen is unknown. The missing CDR3 end, 3 residues past where the read stops, is filled in from the germline J gene. The TCR was taken from a person aged 18 to 75 in good health. The specimen was peripheral blood mononuclear cells. The chain combines TRBV7-9 with TRBJ2-7; D gene unclear. The DNA read from the CDR3 is TGTGCCAGCAGCAAGCAGGCACTCGAG. Protein sequence: CASSKQALE. In full, the CDR3 is CASSKQALEQYF. The whole variable domain, remainder taken from reference TRBV7-9 and TRBJ2-7, is DTGVSQNPRHKITKRGQNVTFRCDPISEHNRLYWYRQTLGQGPEFLTYFQNEAQLEKSRLLSDRFSAERPKGSFSTLEIQRTEQGDSAMYLCASSKQALEQYFGPGTRLTVT.